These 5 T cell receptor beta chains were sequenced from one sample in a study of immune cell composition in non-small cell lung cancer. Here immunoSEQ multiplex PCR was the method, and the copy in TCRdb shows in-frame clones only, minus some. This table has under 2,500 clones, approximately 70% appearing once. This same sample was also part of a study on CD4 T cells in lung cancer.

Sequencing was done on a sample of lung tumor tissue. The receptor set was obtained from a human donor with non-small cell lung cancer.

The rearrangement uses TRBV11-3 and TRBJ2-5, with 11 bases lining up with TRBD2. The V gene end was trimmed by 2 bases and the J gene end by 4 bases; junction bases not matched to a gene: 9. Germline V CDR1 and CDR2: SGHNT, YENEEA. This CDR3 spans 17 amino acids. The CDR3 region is CASSLTLAGGLRETQYF. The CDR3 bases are TGTGCCAGCAGCTTAACCCTAGCGGGGGGATTGAGAGAGACCCAGTACTTC.

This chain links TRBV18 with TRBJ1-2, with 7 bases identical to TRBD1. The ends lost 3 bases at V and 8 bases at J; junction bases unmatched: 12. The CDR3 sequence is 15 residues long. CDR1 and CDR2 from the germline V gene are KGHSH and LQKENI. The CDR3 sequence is CASSPRGQQGGGYTF. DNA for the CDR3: TGTGCCAGCTCACCCCGGGGACAGCAGGGAGGAGGCTACACCTTC.

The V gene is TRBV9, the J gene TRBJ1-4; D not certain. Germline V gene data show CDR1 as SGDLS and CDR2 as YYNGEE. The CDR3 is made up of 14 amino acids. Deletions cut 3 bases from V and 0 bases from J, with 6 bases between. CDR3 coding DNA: TGTGCCAGCAGCGGCAGTCCAACTAATGAAAAACTGTTTTTT. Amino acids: CASSGSPTNEKLFF.

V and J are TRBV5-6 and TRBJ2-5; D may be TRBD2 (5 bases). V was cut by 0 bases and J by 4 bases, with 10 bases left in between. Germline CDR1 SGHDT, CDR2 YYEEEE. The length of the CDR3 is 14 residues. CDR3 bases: TGTGCCAGCAGCTTGGGAGGGTATCCAGAGACCCAGTACTTC. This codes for CASSLGGYPETQYF.

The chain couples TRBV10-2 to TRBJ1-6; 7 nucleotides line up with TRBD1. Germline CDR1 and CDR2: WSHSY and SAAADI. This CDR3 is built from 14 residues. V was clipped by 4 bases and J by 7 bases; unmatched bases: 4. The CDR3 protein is CASSGQGNNSPLHF. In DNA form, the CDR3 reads TGCGCCAGCAGTGGACAGGGTAACAATTCACCCCTCCACTTT.